This TCR beta chain originates from a study of vaccination effects on CD4 cells after COVID-19. Remarks on this clone: Antigen specificity is unknown.

The length of the CDR3 is 16 residues. Germline loops: CDR1 GTSNPN, CDR2 SVGIG (reference sequence). V dropped 1 base and J dropped 9; count of bases not matched to a gene: 10. The table came from immunoSEQ multiplex PCR; TCRdb's copy has only in-frame clones and leaves some out. The sample carries 13,000 or so clones, over 60% recorded once. Expansion with viral peptide pools was applied to antigen-specific CD4+ T cells by the ViraFEST assay prior to sequencing. With approximately ten days of culture completed, CD4+ T cells were isolated. The person had PCR-confirmed SARS-CoV-2 infection between March and December 2020. BNT162b2 vaccine or mRNA-1273 vaccine was given to participants in two doses. Wells of 1.5 million to 2 million PBMC each were grown with approximately 10 IU/ml IL-2 and around 10 ug/ml peptides.

This rearrangement joins TRBV30 to TRBJ2-1; TRBD2 matches at 12 bases. Sequenced here: CD4+ T cells from PBMCs cultured with HCoV-NL63 spike peptides, sampled after COVID-19 vaccination. The source is a human donor who had a prior SARS-CoV-2 infection. CDR3 region: CAWSGASGGVLGEQFF. Written as DNA, the CDR3 is TGTGCCTGGAGTGGTGCTAGCGGGGGGGTTTTGGGTGAGCAGTTCTTC.